Sequencing of this T cell receptor beta chain was carried out in a study of read filtering for tumor transcriptome and immune sequencing. This clonotype has a count of ten or more. The CDR3 length is 15 residues. Germline V lookup: CDR1 DFQATT, CDR2 SNEGSKA (reference sequence). Trimming shortened V by 3 bases and J by 0 bases, and 13 bases separated the two germline ends. The library was built from about 400 ng RNA with molecular barcoded adaptors for alpha/delta and beta/gamma chains. TCRdb reprocessed the reads via MiXCR and lists one record per CDR3 protein. The data hold approximately 90,000 distinct CDR3 sequences, with roughly 21% observed a single time.

The sample was a population of CD138-negative cells sorted from bone marrow. This TCR came from a donor at least 40 years old with multiple myeloma. V usage is TRBV20-1 and J usage is TRBJ2-3, with D perhaps matching TRBD1 (5 bases). The CDR3 region has the DNA TGCAGTGCTAGGGCACAGGTTACTAGCACAGATACGCAGTATTTT. This gives the protein CSARAQVTSTDTQYF.